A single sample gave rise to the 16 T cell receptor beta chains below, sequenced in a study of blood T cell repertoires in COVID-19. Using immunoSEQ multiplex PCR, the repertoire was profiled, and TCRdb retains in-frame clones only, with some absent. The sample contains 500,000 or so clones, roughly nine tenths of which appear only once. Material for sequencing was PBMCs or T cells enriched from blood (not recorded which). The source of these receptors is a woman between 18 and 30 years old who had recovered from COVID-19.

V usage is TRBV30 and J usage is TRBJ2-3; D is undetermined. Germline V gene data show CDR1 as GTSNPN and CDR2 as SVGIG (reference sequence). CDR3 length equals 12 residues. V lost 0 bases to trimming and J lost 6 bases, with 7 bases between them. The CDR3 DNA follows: TGTGCCTGGAGTGTATTCATTGATACGCAGTATTTT. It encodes CAWSVFIDTQYF.

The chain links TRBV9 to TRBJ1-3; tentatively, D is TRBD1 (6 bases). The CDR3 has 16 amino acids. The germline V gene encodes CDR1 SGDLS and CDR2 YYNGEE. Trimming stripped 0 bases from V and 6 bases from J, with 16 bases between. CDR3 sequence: CASSVAFGGNENTIYF. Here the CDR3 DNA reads TGTGCCAGCAGCGTAGCTTTTGGGGGCAACGAAAACACCATATATTTT.

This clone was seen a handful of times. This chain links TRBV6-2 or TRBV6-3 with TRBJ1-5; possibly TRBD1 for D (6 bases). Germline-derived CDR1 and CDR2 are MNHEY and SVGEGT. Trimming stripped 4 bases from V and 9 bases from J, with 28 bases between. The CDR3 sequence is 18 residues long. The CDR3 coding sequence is TGTGCCAGCAGTTCCCACGGGGGGGCCCCAACCAACAAGGCGCCCCAGCATTTT. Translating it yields CASSSHGGAPTNKAPQHF.

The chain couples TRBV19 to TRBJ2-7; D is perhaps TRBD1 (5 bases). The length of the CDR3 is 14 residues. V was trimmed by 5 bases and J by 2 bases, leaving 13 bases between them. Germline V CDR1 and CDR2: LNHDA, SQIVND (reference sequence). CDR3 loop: CASSVLQGAYEQYF. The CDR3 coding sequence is TGTGCCAGTAGTGTTCTTCAGGGTGCCTACGAGCAGTACTTC. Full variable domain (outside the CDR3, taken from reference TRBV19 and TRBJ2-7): DGGITQSPKYLFRKEGQNVTLSCEQNLNHDAMYWYRQDPGQGLRLIYYSQIVNDFQKGDIAEGYSVSREKKESFPLTVTSAQKNPTAFYLCASSVLQGAYEQYFGPGTRLTVT.

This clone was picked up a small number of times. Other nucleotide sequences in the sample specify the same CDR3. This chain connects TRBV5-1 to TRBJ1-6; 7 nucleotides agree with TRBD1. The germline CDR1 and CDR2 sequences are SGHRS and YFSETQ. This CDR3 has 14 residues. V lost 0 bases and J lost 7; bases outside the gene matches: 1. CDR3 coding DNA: TGCGCCAGCAGCTTGGAAGGGGGCAATTCACCCCTCCACTTT. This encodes CASSLEGGNSPLHF.

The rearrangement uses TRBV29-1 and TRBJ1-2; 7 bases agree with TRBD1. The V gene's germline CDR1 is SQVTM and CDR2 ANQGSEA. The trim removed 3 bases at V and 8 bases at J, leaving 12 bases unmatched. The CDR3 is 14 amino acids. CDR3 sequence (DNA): TGCAGCGTTGACTTGGACAGGACCGGCCGAGGCTACACCTTC. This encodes CSVDLDRTGRGYTF.

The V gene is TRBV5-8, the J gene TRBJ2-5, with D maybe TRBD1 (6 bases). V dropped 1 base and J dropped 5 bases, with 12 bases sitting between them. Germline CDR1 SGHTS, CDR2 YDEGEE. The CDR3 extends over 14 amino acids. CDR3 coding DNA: TGTGCCAGCAGCTTGCCGCAGGGGTGGGAGACCCAGTACTTC. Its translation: CASSLPQGWETQYF.

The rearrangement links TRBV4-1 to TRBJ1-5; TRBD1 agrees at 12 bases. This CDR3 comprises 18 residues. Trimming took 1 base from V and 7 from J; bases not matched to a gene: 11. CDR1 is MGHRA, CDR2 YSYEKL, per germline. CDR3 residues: CASSQGPGTGGFKQPQHF. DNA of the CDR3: TGCGCCAGCAGCCAAGGACCGGGGACAGGGGGCTTTAAGCAGCCCCAGCATTTT.

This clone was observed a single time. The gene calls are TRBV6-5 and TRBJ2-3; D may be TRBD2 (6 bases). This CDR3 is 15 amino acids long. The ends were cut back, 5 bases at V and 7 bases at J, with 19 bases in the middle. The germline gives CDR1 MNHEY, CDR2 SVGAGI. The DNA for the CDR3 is TGTGCCAGCAGTCCCGCCCAAGGGACTGCAAATACGCAGTATTTT. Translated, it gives CASSPAQGTANTQYF.

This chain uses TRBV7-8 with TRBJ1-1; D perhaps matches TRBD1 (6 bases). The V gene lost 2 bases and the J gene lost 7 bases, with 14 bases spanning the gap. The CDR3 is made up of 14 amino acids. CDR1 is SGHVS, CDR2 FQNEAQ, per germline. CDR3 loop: CASSLSDRNNEAFF. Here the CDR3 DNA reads TGTGCCAGCAGCTTAAGTGACAGGAATAATGAAGCTTTCTTT.

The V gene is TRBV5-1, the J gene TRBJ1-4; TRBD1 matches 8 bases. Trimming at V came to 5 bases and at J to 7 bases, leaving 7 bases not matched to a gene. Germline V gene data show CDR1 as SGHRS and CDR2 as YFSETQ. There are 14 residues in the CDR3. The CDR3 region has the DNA TGCGCCAGCAGGACAGGGGAAGGGAGTGAAAAACTGTTTTTT. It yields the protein CASRTGEGSEKLFF.

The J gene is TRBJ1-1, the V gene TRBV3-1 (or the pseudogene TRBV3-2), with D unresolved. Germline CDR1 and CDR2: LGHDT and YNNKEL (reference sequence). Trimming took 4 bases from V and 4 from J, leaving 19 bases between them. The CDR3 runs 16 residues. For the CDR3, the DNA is TGTGCCAGCAGCCTTCAAACGGGTAGGGAGGGCACTGAAGCTTTCTTT. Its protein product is CASSLQTGREGTEAFF.

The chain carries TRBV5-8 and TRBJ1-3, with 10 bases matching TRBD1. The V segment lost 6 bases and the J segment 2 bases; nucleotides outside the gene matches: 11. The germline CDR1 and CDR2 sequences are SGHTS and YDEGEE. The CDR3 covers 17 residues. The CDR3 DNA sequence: TGTGCCAGCACCCCCTTCCGGGACAGGGGAACTGGAAACACCATATATTTT. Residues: CASTPFRDRGTGNTIYF.

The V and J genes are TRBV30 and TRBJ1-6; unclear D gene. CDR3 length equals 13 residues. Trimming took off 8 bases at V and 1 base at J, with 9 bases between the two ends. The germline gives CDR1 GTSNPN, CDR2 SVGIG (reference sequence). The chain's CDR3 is CAQTHSYNSPLHF. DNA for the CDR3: TGTGCCCAGACACATTCCTATAATTCACCCCTCCACTTT.

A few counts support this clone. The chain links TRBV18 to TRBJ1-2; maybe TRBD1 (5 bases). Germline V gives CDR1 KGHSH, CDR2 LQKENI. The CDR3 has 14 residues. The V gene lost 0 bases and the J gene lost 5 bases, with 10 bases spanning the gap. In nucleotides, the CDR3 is TGTGCCAGCTCACCACCGGAGGAGGGGTATGGCTACACCTTC. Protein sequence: CASSPPEEGYGYTF.

The CDR3 is CASTRTGAVNYGYTF. DNA of the CDR3: TGTGCCAGCACTCGGACAGGGGCTGTTAACTATGGCTACACCTTC. The chain employs TRBV7-9 and TRBJ1-2; 9 nucleotides line up with TRBD1. This CDR3 has 15 amino acids. Germline CDR1 is SEHNR and CDR2 is FQNEAQ (reference sequence). Trimming took 7 bases from V and 1 from J; bases not matched to a gene: 7.